Presented here are 26 T cell receptor beta chains from one specimen sequenced in a study of T cell responses to AZD1222 COVID-19 vaccine (dated by TCRdb to about 2021). Libraries were built with the immunoSEQ multiplex PCR assay. TCRdb provides this immuneACCESS table in a form limited to in-frame rearrangements. Some clones are lacking; in checked studies, under half of them reflect an unresolved V gene, and why the rest are absent is not known. The sample data list over 120,000 clones, and 92% of these were observed just once. Of the sample, about 1.9% is held by the ten largest clones. This sample's time point label indicates: baseline before first vaccination. This material consisted of peripheral blood, taken on day 0 of AZD1222 vaccination. The receptors derive from an adult in good health.

The rearrangement joins TRBV6-4 to TRBJ1-5; 7 nucleotides line up with TRBD1. This CDR3 comprises 15 residues. Germline CDR1 reads MRHNA; CDR2 reads SNTAGT. V was pared by 6 bases and J by 6 bases, with 11 bases of the junction left unmatched. CDR3 coding DNA: TGTGCCAGCAGCCACAGGGGCGCGGGTTTTCAGCCCCAGCATTTT. Its translation is CASSHRGAGFQPQHF.

The rearrangement links TRBV7-2 to TRBJ2-5, with 10 positions matching TRBD2. With V trimmed by 3 bases and J by 8 bases, 9 bases remained unmatched. CDR1 is SGHTA and CDR2 is FQGNSA in the germline V gene. This CDR3 has 15 residues. In DNA form, the CDR3 reads TGTGCCAGCAGCTTCGCTAGGAGCGGGGGGGAAACCCAGTACTTC. It is translated as CASSFARSGGETQYF.

The chain is built from TRBV11-2 and TRBJ1-5, with unresolved D. The germline V gene has CDR1 SGHAT and CDR2 FQNNGV. This CDR3 comprises 13 residues. V was trimmed by 5 bases and J by 3 bases, leaving 8 bases between them. CDR3 sequence: CASSLTINQPQHF. CDR3 nucleotide sequence: TGTGCCAGCAGCCTTACTATCAATCAGCCCCAGCATTTT. The whole variable domain, filled in from reference TRBV11-2 and TRBJ1-5, reads EAGVAQSPRYKIIEKRQSVAFWCNPISGHATLYWYQQILGQGPKLLIQFQNNGVVDDSQLPKDRFSAERLKGVDSTLKIQPAKLEDSAVYLCASSLTINQPQHFGDGTRLSIL.

The rearrangement uses TRBV4-3 and TRBJ2-2; 7 positions match TRBD2. Trimming removed 0 bases from V and 1 base from J; junction bases left unmatched: 2. The germline CDR1 and CDR2 sequences are LGHNA and YSLEER. This CDR3 has 16 amino acids. CDR3 amino acids: CASSQDRGGNTGELFF. CDR3 in DNA: TGCGCCAGCAGCCAAGATCGCGGGGGGAACACCGGGGAGCTGTTTTTT.

The chain uses TRBV6-2 or TRBV6-3 and TRBJ2-7, with a tentative D call TRBD2 (7 bases). V was clipped by 2 bases and J by 0 bases, with 8 bases between them. There are 14 residues in the CDR3. Germline lookup yields CDR1 MNHEY and CDR2 SVGEGT. The CDR3 DNA reads TGTGCCAGCAGTTACCGGGGGGCCTCCTACGAGCAGTACTTC. This codes for CASSYRGASYEQYF.

The CDR3 protein is CASSIQGYSNQPQHF. In DNA, the CDR3 is TGTGCCAGTAGTATCCAAGGATATAGCAATCAGCCCCAGCATTTT. The V gene is TRBV19, the J gene TRBJ1-5; no clear D. This CDR3 has 15 residues. The germline V gene encodes CDR1 LNHDA and CDR2 SQIVND (reference sequence). V was shortened by 3 bases and J by 0 bases, with 9 bases between the two germline ends.

J is TRBJ2-5 and V is TRBV7-8; 9 nucleotides align to TRBD2. This CDR3 has 16 amino acids. With 5 bases clipped from V and 4 bases from J, the junction kept 11 bases outside the gene matches. Germline values: CDR1 SGHVS, CDR2 FQNEAQ. The CDR3 here is CASSTRGGDLGETQYF. CDR3 coding DNA: TGTGCCAGCAGCACTCGCGGGGGGGACCTGGGAGAGACCCAGTACTTC. Combining the CDR3 with reference TRBV7-8 and TRBJ2-5 gives the whole variable domain GAGVSQSPRYKVAKRGQDVALRCDPISGHVSLFWYQQALGQGPEFLTYFQNEAQLDKSGLPSDRFFAERPEGSVSTLKIQRTQQEDSAVYLCASSTRGGDLGETQYFGPGTRLLVL.

The V and J genes are TRBV7-6 and TRBJ2-7; D possibly corresponds to TRBD1 (5 bases). From germline, CDR1 is SGHVS and CDR2 FNYEAQ. The CDR3 is made up of 15 amino acids. Trimming removed 5 bases at V and 0 bases at J, with 14 bases between. The CDR3 spells CASSLGPRDSYEQYF. CDR3 nucleotides: TGTGCCAGCAGCCTGGGTCCCAGGGACTCCTACGAGCAGTACTTC.

This chain uses TRBV24-1 with TRBJ2-5; no clear D. Per germline, CDR1 KGHDR and CDR2 SFDVKD. V was pared by 4 bases and J by 5 bases, with 7 bases between. CDR3 length: 12 residues. The CDR3 bases are TGTGCCACCAGTGACCAGCTGGAGACCCAGTACTTC. Its protein is CATSDQLETQYF.

The chain links TRBV28 to TRBJ2-7; maybe TRBD1 (5 bases). This CDR3 comprises 15 residues. Germline CDR1 MDHEN, CDR2 SYDVKM. The V and J ends lost 2 bases and 0 bases respectively, with 11 bases between them. The CDR3 DNA reads as TGTGCCAGCAGTTTAGCAGGGCCCGTCTCCTACGAGCAGTACTTC. As protein: CASSLAGPVSYEQYF.

Comment on this clone: The same CDR3 also results from other DNA sequences found in this sample. This rearrangement joins TRBV7-2 to TRBJ2-7; no clear D gene. V was cut by 1 base and J by 0 bases, with 10 bases left in between. The CDR3 loop spans 15 amino acids. Per the germline V gene, CDR1 is SGHTA and CDR2 is FQGNSA. The CDR3 sequence: CASSLGGSGSYEQYF. The CDR3 bases are TGTGCCAGCAGCTTAGGGGGTTCTGGCTCCTACGAGCAGTACTTC. The variable domain in full, completed from reference TRBV7-2 and TRBJ2-7, reads GAGVSQSPSNKVTEKGKDVELRCDPISGHTALYWYRQSLGQGLEFLIYFQGNSAPDKSGLPSDRFSAERTGGSVSTLTIQRTQQEDSAVYLCASSLGGSGSYEQYFGPGTRLTVT.

This sequence joins TRBV2 and TRBJ2-2; the match to TRBD1 covers 7 bases. The CDR3 loop spans 16 amino acids. V was pared by 4 bases and J by 0 bases, with 5 bases of the junction left unmatched. CDR1 is SNHLY and CDR2 is FYNNEI in the germline V gene. DNA of the CDR3: TGTGCCAGCAGTGCGGACAGGCCTACGAACACCGGGGAGCTGTTTTTT. Translating it yields CASSADRPTNTGELFF.

The V and J genes are TRBV15 and TRBJ1-2; D call uncertain. Per germline, CDR1 LNHNV and CDR2 YYDKDF (reference sequence). The CDR3 has 13 amino acids. V was shortened by 1 base and J by 1 base, with 4 bases between the two germline ends. The CDR3 here is CATSRGVNYGYTF. The DNA of the CDR3 is TGTGCCACCAGCAGAGGAGTTAACTATGGCTACACCTTC.

The chain combines TRBV7-9 with TRBJ2-5; TRBD2 matches 12 bases. The CDR3 is 15 amino acids. V shed 5 bases, J shed 4 bases, and the junction held 5 bases outside the gene matches. CDR1 SEHNR and CDR2 FQNEAQ come from the germline V gene (reference sequence). CDR3 coding DNA: TGTGCCAGCAGCGTACCGGGACTAGCGGGAGAGACCCAGTACTTC. Encoded protein: CASSVPGLAGETQYF.

The chain links TRBV4-2 to TRBJ1-5; maybe TRBD1 (5 bases). V lost 3 bases and J lost 4, with 16 bases in between. Germline CDR1 reads LGHNA; CDR2 reads YNFKEQ. This CDR3 has 16 amino acids. CDR3 DNA sequence: TGTGCCAGCAGCCAGGTCGGGACGGGCGGGAATCAGCCCCAGCATTTT. Its translation: CASSQVGTGGNQPQHF.

This rearrangement joins TRBV7-9 to TRBJ1-2, with D maybe TRBD1 (5 bases). Trimming took 4 bases from V and 3 from J, leaving 15 bases between them. CDR3 size: 15 residues. Germline V gene data show CDR1 as SEHNR and CDR2 as FQNEAQ (reference sequence). The CDR3 DNA follows: TGTGCCAGCAGCTCCCGGCCAGGGCGCGACTATGGCTACACCTTC. Residues: CASSSRPGRDYGYTF.

The V gene is TRBV20-1, the J gene TRBJ1-2, with D unresolved. Per the germline V gene, CDR1 is DFQATT and CDR2 is SNEGSKA (reference sequence). V was trimmed by 3 bases and J by 0 bases, leaving 2 bases between them. The CDR3 contains 11 residues. The CDR3 loop is CSASSNYGYTF. Here the CDR3 DNA reads TGCAGTGCTAGTTCTAACTATGGCTACACCTTC.

The chain carries TRBV5-1 and TRBJ2-3, with 7 bases fitting TRBD2. V dropped 6 bases and J dropped 0; count of bases not matched to a gene: 4. From germline, CDR1 is SGHRS and CDR2 YFSETQ. The CDR3 extends over 14 amino acids. Here the CDR3 DNA reads TGCGCCAGCACCCTGGGGGGGAGCACAGATACGCAGTATTTT. Protein sequence: CASTLGGSTDTQYF.

V gene TRBV4-1 combines with J gene TRBJ1-4; TRBD1 matches at 7 bases. Germline-derived CDR1 and CDR2 are MGHRA and YSYEKL. V lost 3 bases to trimming and J lost 8 bases; unmatched junction nucleotides: 6. The length of the CDR3 is 14 residues. The CDR3 reads CASSHRQGDEKLFF. The CDR3 DNA reads TGCGCCAGCAGCCACCGACAGGGTGACGAAAAACTGTTTTTT.

V usage is TRBV6-4 and J usage is TRBJ1-5; D is undetermined. The CDR3 length is 13 residues. Between the trimmed V and J ends, which lost 3 bases and 1 base, there was a span of 4 bases. In germline, CDR1 is MRHNA, CDR2 SNTAGT. CDR3 residues: CASSEGSNQPQHF. The DNA for the CDR3 is TGTGCCAGCAGTGAGGGGAGCAATCAGCCCCAGCATTTT.

This chain connects TRBV11-1 to TRBJ2-7; no clear D gene. Germline V lookup: CDR1 SGHAT, CDR2 FQDESV (reference sequence). V was shortened by 4 bases and J by 3 bases, with 16 bases between the two germline ends. The CDR3 is made up of 15 amino acids. The CDR3 region has the DNA TGTGCCAGCAGCTCCCCTAGTGTCACCTTCTACGAGCAGTACTTC. It specifies CASSSPSVTFYEQYF.

V is TRBV18 and J is TRBJ1-1; 8 nucleotides line up with TRBD1. J lost 1 base, V lost 5 bases, and 3 bases had no gene match. The CDR3 is 14 residues long. CDR1 KGHSH and CDR2 LQKENI come from the germline V gene. This CDR3 reads CASSATGANTEAFF. As DNA, the CDR3 is TGTGCCAGCTCAGCGACAGGGGCGAACACTGAAGCTTTCTTT.

This clone was counted a single time. The chain couples TRBV5-1 to TRBJ2-5; TRBD2 is a possible D gene (6 bases). Germline V CDR1 and CDR2: SGHRS, YFSETQ. The germline V and J ends were trimmed by 2 bases and 5 bases, with 13 bases remaining between them. This CDR3 is built from 14 residues. Written as DNA, the CDR3 is TGCGCCAGCAGCTTCACTAGCCACAGGGAGACCCAGTACTTC. Translated, it gives CASSFTSHRETQYF.

V gene TRBV9 combines with J gene TRBJ1-1; D is possibly TRBD1 (5 bases). The V end was cut by 0 bases, the J end by 1 base, with 10 bases between. Germline assignment: CDR1 SGDLS and CDR2 YYNGEE. The CDR3 is made up of 15 amino acids. The DNA for the CDR3 is TGTGCCAGCAGCGTAGGCGGACACCAGAACACTGAAGCTTTCTTT. Its translation: CASSVGGHQNTEAFF.

V is TRBV29-1 and J is TRBJ2-7; a weak D match, TRBD1 (6 bases). Deletions cut 4 bases from V and 4 bases from J, with 8 bases between. CDR1 is SQVTM, CDR2 ANQGSEA, per germline. The CDR3 is 11 amino acids. The CDR3 sequence: CSVAGQYEQYF. The CDR3 bases are TGCAGCGTTGCAGGACAGTACGAGCAGTACTTC.

About this clone itself: One end of the junction does not line up with germline, which may come from a read error. This chain uses TRBV6-6 with TRBJ1-6; weak D call: TRBD1 (5 bases). CDR3 length: 15 amino acids. Germline CDR1 is MNHNY and CDR2 is SVGAGI (reference sequence). CDR3 amino acids: CASSRSETGVAGGFF. As DNA, the CDR3 is TGTGCCAGCAGCCGTTCCGAAACCGGGGTGGCCGGGGGGTTTTTT.